Listed below are T cell receptor beta chains from one sample, sequenced in a study of cytomegalovirus exposure and HLA in healthy donors. Clones were read by immunoSEQ multiplex PCR, and TCRdb kept only the in-frame ones, dropping some. The table includes some 140,000 clones, roughly 80% detected once. The sequenced sample consisted of PBMCs. These receptors came from a middle-aged woman in good health and CMV-seronegative. The CDR3 runs from the conserved cysteine through the conserved F or W. Each record gives: D gene, clone size, V gene, J gene, CDR3 protein, CDR3 DNA. D genes are given only for firm matches. The size entry is marked missing in some rows and otherwise reads once, few, many or a size class.

-,-,TRBV5-1,TRBJ1-3,CASSPYRAVGNTIYF,TGCGCCAGCAGTCCTTACAGGGCGGTTGGAAACACCATATATTTT
-,-,TRBV29-1,TRBJ1-2,CSVGGHGYTF,TGCAGCGTTGGAGGGCATGGCTACACCTTC
TRBD1,once,TRBV29-1,TRBJ1-4,CSVEGAGGEKLFF,TGCAGCGTTGAAGGGGCAGGGGGTGAAAAACTGTTTTTT
-,-,TRBV2,TRBJ2-2,CASSEAGGPYTGELFF,TGTGCCAGCAGTGAAGCGGGGGGGCCCTACACCGGGGAGCTGTTTTTT
-,-,TRBV6-1,TRBJ2-7,CASSEDYSYEQYF,TGTGCCAGCAGTGAAGATTACAGCTACGAGCAGTACTTC
TRBD1,once,TRBV7-8,TRBJ1-2,CASSPRGQEQLGYTF,TGTGCCAGCAGCCCGCGGGGACAGGAACAACTCGGCTACACCTTC
-,-,TRBV6-5,TRBJ1-1,CASTRQPSNTEAFF,TGTGCCAGCACCCGACAGCCCTCAAACACTGAAGCTTTCTTT
-,-,TRBV19,TRBJ1-6,CASRSTLLGLYSPLHF,TGTGCCAGTCGTAGTACCCTTTTGGGCCTTTATTCACCCCTCCACTTT
-,-,TRBV5-1,TRBJ1-1,CASSSLQGNTEAFF,TGCGCCAGCAGTTCTCTCCAGGGAAACACTGAAGCTTTCTTT
TRBD2,-,TRBV29-1,TRBJ2-1,CSVSPRAGGYIEEQFF,TGCAGCGTTTCCCCCCGTGCGGGAGGGTATATTGAGGAGCAGTTCTTC
-,-,TRBV30,TRBJ1-1,CAWSRWGRPMNTEAFF,TGTGCCTGGAGTCGGTGGGGCAGGCCTATGAACACTGAAGCTTTCTTT
-,-,TRBV19,TRBJ2-3,CASSTGGHSTDTQYF,TGTGCCAGTAGCACTGGGGGACACAGCACAGATACGCAGTATTTT
-,once,TRBV7-9,TRBJ2-1,CASSLVSTYNEQFF,TGTGCCAGCAGCTTAGTTTCCACTTACAATGAGCAGTTCTTC
TRBD2,-,TRBV9,TRBJ2-3,CASSDLAGGGPDTQYF,TGTGCCAGCAGCGACTTAGCGGGAGGGGGGCCAGATACGCAGTATTTT
TRBD2,-,TRBV27,TRBJ2-2,CASSLGVGWGGEANTGELFF,TGTGCCAGCAGTTTAGGGGTCGGCTGGGGGGGGGAAGCGAACACCGGGGAGCTGTTTTTT
-,few,TRBV6-6,TRBJ2-7,CASSYSDSSYEQYF,TGTGCCAGCAGTTACAGCGACAGCTCCTACGAGCAGTACTTC
-,-,TRBV10-3,TRBJ1-2,CAISGRDNYGYTF,TGTGCCATCAGCGGCAGGGATAACTATGGCTACACCTTC
-,-,TRBV28,TRBJ2-5,CASSDWRARGETQYF,TGTGCCAGCAGTGACTGGAGGGCTAGAGGGGAGACCCAGTACTTC
TRBD1,-,TRBV10-3,TRBJ1-5,CAIKDTGDNQPQHF,TGTGCCATCAAGGATACAGGGGACAATCAGCCCCAGCATTTT
-,few,TRBV4-1,TRBJ2-1,CASSQVPSPAFGSEQFF,TGCGCCAGCAGCCAAGTGCCTAGCCCAGCCTTCGGTAGTGAGCAGTTCTTC
TRBD2,-,TRBV7-9,TRBJ2-1,CANSLAGTSGFYNEQFF,TGTGCCAACAGCTTAGCGGGGACTAGCGGATTCTACAATGAGCAGTTCTTC
TRBD1,once,TRBV27,TRBJ1-5,CASSRLPGTGVNQPQHF,TGTGCCAGCAGCCGCCTTCCCGGGACAGGGGTCAATCAGCCCCAGCATTTT
-,-,TRBV6-1,TRBJ2-5,CASSETVLETQYF,TGTGCCAGCAGTGAAACGGTTTTAGAGACCCAGTACTTC
TRBD2,-,TRBV5-1,TRBJ2-1,CASSLGTSGGGEQFF,TGCGCCAGCAGCTTAGGGACTAGCGGGGGCGGTGAGCAGTTCTTC
TRBD1,-,TRBV28,TRBJ2-2,CAGSRDSATGELFF,TGTGCCGGGTCCCGGGACAGTGCCACCGGGGAGCTGTTTTTT
-,-,TRBV10-3,TRBJ1-2,CATLKGANYGYTF,TGTGCCACCCTGAAGGGGGCTAACTATGGCTACACCTTC
TRBD1,-,TRBV11-2,TRBJ2-7,CASSLDRVVHEQYF,TGTGCCAGCAGCTTGGACAGGGTGGTCCACGAGCAGTACTTC
TRBD2,-,TRBV6-1,TRBJ2-3,CASSDPGGTTSTDTQYF,TGTGCCAGCAGTGACCCCGGGGGGACGACTAGCACAGATACGCAGTATTTT
-,-,TRBV6-5,TRBJ2-2,CASSARPGDTGELFF,TGTGCCAGCAGTGCTCGTCCGGGAGACACCGGGGAGCTGTTTTTT
TRBD1,-,TRBV2,TRBJ1-2,CASNGQGEVYGYTF,TGTGCCAGCAACGGCCAGGGGGAAGTCTATGGCTACACCTTC
-,-,TRBV7-2,TRBJ1-2,CASSRHAYGYTF,TGTGCCAGCAGTAGACACGCTTATGGCTACACCTTC
-,-,TRBV18,TRBJ1-5,CASSPGGPNQPQHF,TGTGCCAGCTCACCCGGGGGTCCGAATCAGCCCCAGCATTTT
TRBD1,once,TRBV27,TRBJ2-2,CASRQGAGELFF,TGTGCCAGCAGACAGGGGGCCGGGGAGCTGTTTTTT
TRBD1,-,TRBV2,TRBJ1-1,CASRADRGGTEAFF,TGTGCCAGCAGAGCGGACAGGGGAGGGACTGAAGCTTTCTTT
-,-,TRBV6-6,TRBJ1-1,CASSQQGNTEAFF,TGTGCCAGCAGCCAACAGGGGAACACTGAAGCTTTCTTT
-,-,TRBV28,TRBJ1-1,CASRVSGLNTEAFF,TGTGCCAGCAGGGTATCAGGATTGAACACTGAAGCTTTCTTT
TRBD1,-,TRBV5-4,TRBJ2-3,CASSLGGQGLDTQYF,TGTGCCAGCAGCTTGGGGGGACAGGGGTTAGATACGCAGTATTTT
-,-,TRBV5-1,TRBJ2-3,CASSLADTQYF,TGCGCCAGCAGTCTAGCGGATACGCAGTATTTT
-,-,TRBV28,TRBJ2-7,CASSLRGVLYEQYF,TGTGCCAGCAGTTTACGGGGAGTCCTCTACGAGCAGTACTTC
TRBD1,-,TRBV7-8,TRBJ2-7,CASSPARTGARYEQYF,TGTGCCAGCAGCCCCGCCCGGACAGGGGCACGATACGAGCAGTACTTC
-,-,TRBV19,TRBJ2-7,CASSSGPSGEQYF,TGTGCCAGTAGTAGCGGTCCCTCGGGGGAGCAGTACTTC
-,-,TRBV5-1,TRBJ1-1,CASSPNFGVRSEAFF,TGCGCCAGCAGCCCCAATTTCGGGGTCCGGTCTGAAGCTTTCTTT
-,-,TRBV4-1,TRBJ2-3,CASSQEGVNGRKYF,TGCGCCAGCAGCCAAGAAGGGGTGAACGGGCGAAAGTATTTT
-,-,TRBV7-2,TRBJ1-5,CASSLGGRGLLQPQHF,TGTGCCAGCAGCTTAGGGGGCCGGGGACTGCTACAGCCCCAGCATTTT
-,-,TRBV19,TRBJ1-3,CASSTPTGYSGNTIYF,TGTGCCAGTAGTACCCCGACAGGCTACTCTGGAAACACCATATATTTT
-,-,TRBV6-5,TRBJ2-7,CASWSGSYEQYF,TGTGCCAGTTGGTCGGGGTCCTACGAGCAGTACTTC
-,-,TRBV4-1,TRBJ2-7,CASSQTTGTYEQYF,TGCGCCAGCAGCCAGACGACGGGAACCTACGAGCAGTACTTC
-,-,TRBV21-1,TRBJ2-7,CASIRLRLAGFSYEQYF,TGTGCCAGCATCCGGTTGAGGCTAGCGGGTTTCTCCTACGAGCAGTACTTC
-,-,TRBV5-4,TRBJ2-7,CASSLGLQSSYEQYF,TGTGCCAGCAGCTTGGGACTCCAGAGCTCCTACGAGCAGTACTTC
-,-,TRBV6-4,TRBJ1-4,CASSLLPSGPSIPPKLFF,TGTGCCAGCAGTTTACTTCCCTCGGGTCCCTCGATACCTCCAAAACTGTTTTTT
-,-,TRBV19,TRBJ2-5,CASSLRRQVGETQYF,TGTGCCAGTAGTCTCAGAAGACAGGTTGGGGAGACCCAGTACTTC
-,-,TRBV30,TRBJ2-1,CAWGNPGNEQFF,TGTGCCTGGGGAAATCCGGGTAATGAGCAGTTCTTC
TRBD1,-,TRBV7-9,TRBJ1-4,CASSLTGGGNEKLFF,TGTGCCAGCAGCCTAACAGGGGGCGGTAATGAAAAACTGTTTTTT
-,-,TRBV28,TRBJ1-2,CASTLTGKLYGYTF,TGTGCCAGCACCCTGACAGGAAAACTCTATGGCTACACCTTC